The rows below give T cell receptor beta chains drawn from one sample of a study of T-cell reconstitution after alpha-beta-depleted transplantation in children. MiXCR, applied by TCRdb to the PCR reads, yields one record per CDR3 protein. Of 200,000 to 300,000 distinct CDR3 sequences in the sample, roughly 8.2% were seen once. Material: PBMCs, mostly from graft donor cells, obtained 180 days after TCRalphabeta/CD19-depleted stem cell transplant. The receptors derive from a male patient aged 10 to 17 who had a stem cell transplant for acute lymphoblastic leukemia, so the T cells may come from the graft donor. Each CDR3 is given with its conserved first and last residue. D genes are given only for firm matches. Rows may omit the clone size; those that give it use once, few, many or a size class.

d_call j_call v_call clone_size cdr3_nt cdr3_aa
TRBD1 TRBJ2-7 TRBV5-1 many TGCGCCAGCAGCTTGGGGACAGGGGGCGGCTACGAGCAGTACTTC CASSLGTGGGYEQYF
TRBD1 TRBJ1-1 TRBV7-9 many TGTGCCAGCAGCTCCTACAGGGGAGTCACTGAAGCTTTCTTT CASSSYRGVTEAFF
TRBD1 TRBJ1-1 TRBV5-1 many TGCGCCAGCAGCAAGGGACAGTTGAACACTGAAGCTTTCTTT CASSKGQLNTEAFF
TRBD2 TRBJ2-5 TRBV10-3 . TGTGCCATCAGTGAAGAGCGGGGGGACCCAAGGGAGACCCAGTACTTC CAISEERGDPRETQYF
. TRBJ2-3 TRBV5-1 . TGCGCCAGCAGCTTGGGCGGAAGTGCTAGCACAGATACGCAGTATTTT CASSLGGSASTDTQYF
TRBD2 TRBJ2-5 TRBV20-1 many TGCAGTGCTATTCGGACTAGCGGGAGTGTGGAGACCCAGTACTTC CSAIRTSGSVETQYF
. TRBJ1-2 TRBV20-1 many TGCAGTGCTAGATGGGCGGTAGTCAACTATGGCTACACCTTC CSARWAVVNYGYTF
. TRBJ1-5 TRBV13 few TGTGCCAGCAGCTGGGGTCCAAATCAGCCCCAGCATTTT CASSWGPNQPQHF
TRBD1 TRBJ1-3 TRBV19 few TGTGCCAGTAGCCCGACAGGGCTTCTCTCTGGAAACACCATATATTTT CASSPTGLLSGNTIYF
. TRBJ1-2 TRBV29-1 many TGCAGCGTTGAGGGCAACTATGGCTACACCTTC CSVEGNYGYTF
TRBD2 TRBJ2-3 TRBV10-3 few TGTGCCATCACCTCTGGGACTAGCGGGGGGGCATCGCAGTATTTT CAITSGTSGGASQYF
TRBD2 TRBJ2-1 TRBV20-1 . TGCAGTGCTAGAGCCGGACTAGCGGCCCGGCAGTTCTTC CSARAGLAARQFF
TRBD2 TRBJ2-7 TRBV20-1 many TGCAGTGCTAGAGATATACTAGCGGGGCTCCCTTGCTCCTACGAGCAGTACTTC CSARDILAGLPCSYEQYF
. TRBJ1-3 TRBV4-3 many TGCGCCAGCAGTGGGTCTGGAAACACCATATATTTT CASSGSGNTIYF
TRBD1 TRBJ1-2 TRBV2 many TGTGCCAGCAACAGGGGCTACTATGGCTACACCTTC CASNRGYYGYTF
TRBD1 TRBJ2-2 TRBV7-8 many TGTGCCAGCAGCTTCAGGGGGCGGACCGGGGAGCTGTTTTTT CASSFRGRTGELFF
TRBD2 TRBJ2-3 TRBV29-1 many TGCAGCGCTACTAGCGGGGGGACTACCACAGATACGCAGTATTTT CSATSGGTTTDTQYF
TRBD1 TRBJ2-7 TRBV10-3 many TGTGCCATCAGTGAGCCAAGGAGGTTCGGGACAGGGGGCAACGAGCAGTACTTC CAISEPRRFGTGGNEQYF
. TRBJ2-3 TRBV5-1 many TGCGCCAGCAGCTTGGCTAGCACAGATACGCAGTATTTT CASSLASTDTQYF
. TRBJ2-7 TRBV15 many TGTGCCACCAGCAGGGACGGCCTCTACGAGCAGTACTTC CATSRDGLYEQYF
. TRBJ2-1 TRBV24-1 many TGTGCCACCAGTGATTTGCCAACTAGCCATAGTGAGCAGTTCTTC CATSDLPTSHSEQFF
. TRBJ2-2 TRBV4-1 many TGCGCCAGCAGCCTCCTCGACACCGGGGAGCTGTTTTTT CASSLLDTGELFF
. TRBJ1-2 TRBV20-1 many TGCAGTGCTAGGCTTGGGGGCTACACCTTC CSARLGGYTF
. TRBJ1-1 TRBV18 few TGTGCCAGCTCACCATCGGGGGGGAAGGGAGGCACTGAAGCTTTCTTT CASSPSGGKGGTEAFF
. TRBJ2-7 TRBV20-1 many TGCAGTGCTAGAGACCTTCGGGCCACCTACGAGCAGTACTTC CSARDLRATYEQYF
TRBD2 TRBJ2-3 TRBV27 many TGTGCCAGCAGTTTATTTTGGGCTAGCGGGAGACGGGCAGATACGCAGTATTTT CASSLFWASGRRADTQYF
. TRBJ2-3 TRBV7-9 . TGTGCCAGCAGCTATCTAGGGGGGGCCAATACGCAGTATTTT CASSYLGGANTQYF
. TRBJ1-2 TRBV7-6 many TGTGCCAGCAGCCCTGGGACCTCCGGGGGAGACCGCTACACCTTC CASSPGTSGGDRYTF